This TCR beta chain was obtained from a study of blood T cell repertoires in COVID-19. Study in general: The United States, Italy and Spain provided the acute and convalescent COVID-19 samples. Sample material is recorded as cDNA or gDNA derived from T cells, B-cell-depleted T cells, or PBMCs.

Germline CDR1 and CDR2: SGHRS and YFSETQ. Trimming cost V 0 bases and J 5 bases, with 12 bases left between them. This CDR3 comprises 16 residues. Original methodology: Estimation of nucleated cell counts relied on the amplification of reference gene primers. Data came from immunoSEQ multiplex PCR; TCRdb stores just in-frame clones and leaves some out. V, J and clone size derive from that table, while D and trimming were established from the DNA sequence. The repertoire holds a few hundred thousand clones, 84% seen once, with just under 20% in the top ten. Sequencing was carried out using peripheral blood. The TCR originated in a man aged 25 to 45 with active or convalescent COVID-19. The chain combines TRBV5-1 with TRBJ1-6, with a tentative D call TRBD1 (6 bases). As DNA, the CDR3 is TGCGCCAGCAGCTTGGGGACAGCAGAGGATAATTCACCCCTCCACTTT. As protein: CASSLGTAEDNSPLHF.